The next 29 T cell receptor beta chains were all read from a single sample in a study of Tregs in tolerant kidney transplant recipients (dated 2019 in TCRdb). Libraries came from the immunoSEQ multiplex PCR assay. TCRdb stores this immuneACCESS table with in-frame sequences only. Part of the clones is absent; in the studies checked, under half of the shortfall reflects unresolved V genes, and no reason is known for the rest. The sample table shows 85,000 to 95,000 clones, and more than 90% are seen once. Of the sample, approximately 4.8% falls within the top ten clones. Material: CD8+ T cells from blood. The receptors were gathered from a human donor in good health.

The CDR3 is CASSLGLAHRVQETQYF. CDR3 DNA sequence: TGTGCCAGCAGCTTAGGACTAGCGCACCGGGTACAAGAGACCCAGTACTTC. This chain connects TRBV7-2 to TRBJ2-5, with 8 nucleotides matching TRBD2. Unmatched junction bases numbered 9, after V lost 1 base and J lost 2 bases. CDR1 and CDR2 (germline): SGHTA, FQGNSA. There are 17 residues in the CDR3.

The chain joins TRBV11-2 to TRBJ1-2, with no clear D. V was pared by 5 bases and J by 4 bases, with 14 bases between. CDR1 and CDR2 (germline): SGHAT, FQNNGV. This CDR3 contains 14 residues. The CDR3 region is CASSPAVGIYGYTF. CDR3 nucleotides: TGTGCCAGCAGCCCAGCAGTAGGGATCTATGGCTACACCTTC.

The chain has TRBV4-1 and TRBJ2-1; D unclear. This CDR3 region has 17 residues. Germline V CDR1 and CDR2: MGHRA, YSYEKL. V lost 5 bases and J lost 1, with 18 bases in between. Here the CDR3 reads CASSGSPRRVSYNEQFF. CDR3 in DNA: TGCGCCAGCAGCGGAAGCCCCCGAAGGGTATCCTACAATGAGCAGTTCTTC.

This sequence joins TRBV7-8 and TRBJ2-3; tentative D call: TRBD2 (6 bases). Germline assignment: CDR1 SGHVS and CDR2 FQNEAQ. With 4 bases removed from V and 2 bases from J, the gap between germline ends came to 22 bases. CDR3 size: 18 residues. CDR3: CASSSPEGLIHNTDTQYF. The CDR3 DNA sequence: TGTGCCAGCAGCTCCCCGGAGGGCTTAATACACAACACAGATACGCAGTATTTT.

The chain joins TRBV14 to TRBJ1-4, with a tentative D call TRBD1 (6 bases). Per the germline V gene, CDR1 is SGHDN and CDR2 is FVKESK. Between the trimmed V and J ends, which lost 6 bases and 2 bases, there was a span of 13 bases. This CDR3 is 15 amino acids long. The CDR3 region has the DNA TGTGCCAGCAGTCCCAGGGGTTGGACTAATGAAAAACTGTTTTTT. Its translation is CASSPRGWTNEKLFF.

This clone was observed a single time. The V call is TRBV7-9, the J call TRBJ2-1, with TRBD1 as a possible D gene (5 bases). V gave up 1 base and J gave up 3 bases, with 10 bases separating them. The CDR3 spans 15 residues. Germline CDR1 and CDR2: SEHNR and FQNEAQ (reference sequence). DNA of the CDR3: TGTGCCAGCAGCTTAGGCAGACAGAGCTACAATGAGCAGTTCTTC. This encodes CASSLGRQSYNEQFF.

This chain joins TRBV11-2 and TRBJ2-7; no clear D gene. CDR1 and CDR2 (germline): SGHAT, FQNNGV. The CDR3 is made up of 12 amino acids. V was pared by 1 base and J by 5 bases, with 6 bases between. The CDR3 protein is CASSLAGDEQYF. CDR3 in DNA: TGTGCCAGCAGCTTAGCCGGCGACGAGCAGTACTTC. Based on the CDR3 plus reference TRBV11-2 and TRBJ2-7, the full variable domain is EAGVAQSPRYKIIEKRQSVAFWCNPISGHATLYWYQQILGQGPKLLIQFQNNGVVDDSQLPKDRFSAERLKGVDSTLKIQPAKLEDSAVYLCASSLAGDEQYFGPGTRLTVT.

This clone was seen a few times. V usage is TRBV11-2 and J usage is TRBJ1-2; no reliable D call. Germline V gene lookup returns CDR1 SGHAT and CDR2 FQNNGV. With 3 bases removed from V and 6 bases from J, the gap between germline ends came to 11 bases. This CDR3 region has 13 residues. The CDR3 spells CASSFLIGDGYTF. The CDR3 coding sequence is TGTGCCAGCAGCTTTCTCATTGGGGATGGCTACACCTTC.

The chain couples TRBV14 to TRBJ2-2, with TRBD1 matching 10 bases. After removal of 3 bases from V and 6 bases from J, the junction contained 7 bases not matched to a gene. The CDR3 has 16 amino acids. Germline loops: CDR1 SGHDN, CDR2 FVKESK. DNA for the CDR3: TGTGCCAGCAGCCAGTCAGACAGGGGGCTCGCCGGGGAGCTGTTTTTT. Its translation is CASSQSDRGLAGELFF.

This chain uses TRBV5-4 with TRBJ2-7, with 9 bases matching TRBD1. V was clipped by 3 bases and J by 2 bases; unmatched bases: 6. CDR3 length: 15 amino acids. Germline values: CDR1 SGHNT, CDR2 YYREEE (reference sequence). CDR3 sequence (DNA): TGTGCCAGCAGCTCCCGGGACAGGGTCCCCTACGAGCAGTACTTC. Translated: CASSSRDRVPYEQYF.

The rearrangement uses TRBV7-9 and TRBJ2-5; D is unresolved. The CDR3 has 15 amino acids. The V end was cut by 5 bases, the J end by 1 base, with 14 bases between. Germline CDR1 SEHNR, CDR2 FQNEAQ (reference sequence). CDR3 DNA: TGTGCCAGCAGCGCCGAGATGGCTCCCCAAGAGACCCAGTACTTC. Translation gives CASSAEMAPQETQYF. The full variable domain, with the rest looked up from reference TRBV7-9 and TRBJ2-5, is DTGVSQNPRHKITKRGQNVTFRCDPISEHNRLYWYRQTLGQGPEFLTYFQNEAQLEKSRLLSDRFSAERPKGSFSTLEIQRTEQGDSAMYLCASSAEMAPQETQYFGPGTRLLVL.

This rearrangement joins TRBV5-4 to TRBJ1-1; tentative D call: TRBD1 (5 bases). The CDR3 is 12 residues long. V was cut by 4 bases and J by 8 bases, with 12 bases left in between. The germline V gene encodes CDR1 SGHNT and CDR2 YYREEE (reference sequence). In DNA, the CDR3 is TGTGCCAGCAGCCACCCTCGGACAGAAGCTTTCTTT. Its protein product is CASSHPRTEAFF.

The CDR3, as DNA: TGTGCCAGCAGCTTAACGGGAGTCGGAGGAGAGACCCAGTACTTC. Amino acids: CASSLTGVGGETQYF. The chain couples TRBV11-2 to TRBJ2-5; D may be TRBD2 (6 bases). Germline V gene sequence: CDR1 SGHAT, CDR2 FQNNGV. This CDR3 is built from 15 residues. The V gene lost 2 bases and the J gene lost 4 bases, with 14 bases spanning the gap. The variable domain in full, completed from reference TRBV11-2 and TRBJ2-5, reads EAGVAQSPRYKIIEKRQSVAFWCNPISGHATLYWYQQILGQGPKLLIQFQNNGVVDDSQLPKDRFSAERLKGVDSTLKIQPAKLEDSAVYLCASSLTGVGGETQYFGPGTRLLVL.

This clone was picked up one time. This sample includes further DNA sequences coding for the same CDR3. This chain connects TRBV27 to TRBJ1-1; D ambiguous. V was trimmed by 6 bases and J by 1 base, leaving 9 bases between them. Germline V lookup: CDR1 MNHEY, CDR2 SMNVEV (reference sequence). CDR3 length equals 13 residues. For the CDR3, the DNA is TGTGCCAGCAGCCGAGGGAGGAACACTGAAGCTTTCTTT. Residues: CASSRGRNTEAFF.

The J gene is TRBJ2-7, the V gene TRBV19; D gene ambiguous. V was clipped by 8 bases and J by 3 bases, with 8 bases between them. There are 11 residues in the CDR3. Germline CDR1 reads LNHDA; CDR2 reads SQIVND (reference sequence). This chain's CDR3 is CASHDGYEQYF. For the CDR3, the DNA is TGTGCCAGTCACGACGGCTACGAGCAGTACTTC.

This clone has more than one count but fewer than ten. This rearrangement joins TRBV2 to TRBJ1-5, with a possible D match to TRBD1 (6 bases). Germline-derived CDR1 and CDR2 are SNHLY and FYNNEI. V was clipped by 5 bases and J by 0 bases, with 14 bases between them. The CDR3 contains 16 residues. The CDR3, as DNA: TGTGCCAGCAGTTCTAAGGACAGCTATAGCAATCAGCCCCAGCATTTT. This sequence encodes CASSSKDSYSNQPQHF.

Details on this clone: This sample also contains other DNA sequences that code for the same CDR3. The chain is built from TRBV13 and TRBJ2-5; D uncertain. The germline gives CDR1 PRHDT, CDR2 FYEKMQ (reference sequence). Between the trimmed V and J ends, which lost 2 bases and 4 bases, there was a span of 2 bases. This CDR3 spans 11 amino acids. In nucleotides, the CDR3 is TGTGCCAGCAGCTTACGAGAGACCCAGTACTTC. This codes for CASSLRETQYF.

Written as DNA, the CDR3 is TGTGCCAGCAGTTTTCTAAGAGGGGTCGAGCAGTACTTC. Protein: CASSFLRGVEQYF. This chain connects TRBV5-8 to TRBJ2-7; either TRBD1 or TRBD2 may supply D (5 bases each). V was pared by 5 bases and J by 6 bases, with 15 bases between. The CDR3 length is 13 residues. The germline V gene has CDR1 SGHTS and CDR2 YDEGEE.

This chain uses TRBV4-1 with TRBJ2-7; possibly TRBD1 or TRBD2 for D (5 bases each). The CDR3 has 14 residues. V gave up 4 bases and J gave up 4 bases, with 14 bases separating them. Germline values: CDR1 MGHRA, CDR2 YSYEKL. The CDR3 coding sequence is TGCGCCAGCAGCCCCGACGAGGGGTGGTACGAGCAGTACTTC. As protein: CASSPDEGWYEQYF.

This clone was picked up one time. The chain has TRBV7-8 and TRBJ2-5, with 7 bases lining up with TRBD2. The CDR3 covers 14 residues. V gave up 5 bases and J gave up 2 bases; unmatched junction bases: 5. From germline, CDR1 is SGHVS and CDR2 FQNEAQ. The CDR3, as DNA: TGTGCCAGCAGCCCTCGGGGGGTACAAGAGACCCAGTACTTC. It specifies CASSPRGVQETQYF.

The chain is built from TRBV13 and TRBJ2-3, with TRBD2 matching over 9 bases. CDR3 length equals 19 residues. The germline gives CDR1 PRHDT, CDR2 FYEKMQ (reference sequence). J gave up 4 bases and V 5 bases, and 19 bases lay outside the gene matches. CDR3 in amino acids: CASSPDQPRPSGAADTQYF. The CDR3 DNA sequence: TGTGCCAGCAGCCCCGACCAACCAAGGCCTAGCGGGGCGGCAGATACGCAGTATTTT.

This clone showed up just once. The same CDR3 also results from other DNA sequences found in this sample. The chain combines TRBV11-2 with TRBJ2-7, with 9 nucleotides matching TRBD2. Per germline, CDR1 SGHAT and CDR2 FQNNGV. V dropped 0 bases and J dropped 6; count of bases not matched to a gene: 3. The CDR3 has 14 amino acids. The DNA for the CDR3 is TGTGCCAGCAGCTTAGAGGGCGGGGGGGGCGAGCAGTACTTC. It codes for CASSLEGGGGEQYF.

This chain joins TRBV5-1 and TRBJ2-1; possibly TRBD1 for D (6 bases). The V end lost 9 bases, the J end lost 2 bases, and 15 bases lay between the germline ends. CDR3 length equals 14 residues. CDR1 is SGHRS, CDR2 YFSETQ, per germline. The CDR3 region is CATSQGIAYNEQFF. In DNA, the CDR3 is TGCGCCACCTCCCAGGGGATCGCCTACAATGAGCAGTTCTTC.

The J gene is TRBJ2-7, the V gene TRBV5-5, with D possibly TRBD1 on 5 matching bases. With 3 bases removed from V and 3 bases from J, the gap between germline ends came to 19 bases. CDR1 and CDR2 (germline): SGHKS, YYEKEE (reference sequence). The CDR3 is 16 residues long. Written as DNA, the CDR3 is TGTGCCAGCAGCTCGACACAGGCGCCCTCATTCTACGAGCAGTACTTC. Its translation: CASSSTQAPSFYEQYF.

The chain links TRBV4-2 to TRBJ2-5, with 8 positions matching TRBD1. J lost 7 bases, V lost 5 bases, and 18 bases had no gene match. This CDR3 has 17 amino acids. The germline CDR1 and CDR2 sequences are LGHNA and YNFKEQ. The CDR3 bases are TGTGCCAGCAGCTTGGCCGTTGTCGCCAGGGGGCGCGGGACCCAGTACTTC. Residues: CASSLAVVARGRGTQYF.

The rearrangement links TRBV4-2 to TRBJ2-1; D may be TRBD2 (6 bases). The CDR3 spans 16 residues. V was pared by 0 bases and J by 5 bases, with 14 bases between. CDR1 and CDR2 (germline): LGHNA, YNFKEQ. Written as DNA, the CDR3 is TGTGCCAGCAGCCAAGAAACGGGAGCGTGGGACAATGAGCAGTTCTTC. Its translation is CASSQETGAWDNEQFF.

V gene TRBV6-4 combines with J gene TRBJ2-1; D may be TRBD1 or TRBD2 (6 bases each). The CDR3 consists of 14 residues. Germline V lookup: CDR1 MRHNA, CDR2 SNTAGT. V lost 3 bases and J 8 bases, leaving 14 bases between the germline ends. The CDR3 here is CASSEKGGSDEQFF. DNA for the CDR3: TGTGCCAGCAGTGAAAAGGGGGGTAGCGATGAGCAGTTCTTC.

This chain uses TRBV27 with TRBJ2-7, with a tentative D call TRBD1 (6 bases). The CDR3 is made up of 14 amino acids. The germline CDR1 and CDR2 sequences are MNHEY and SMNVEV (reference sequence). Between the trimmed V and J ends, which lost 4 bases and 3 bases, there was a span of 13 bases. The CDR3 sequence: CASSSPNRDYEQYF. Written as DNA, the CDR3 is TGTGCCAGCAGTTCCCCCAACAGGGACTACGAGCAGTACTTC.

The genes are TRBV5-5 and TRBJ2-7; D perhaps matches TRBD2 (5 bases). The germline gives CDR1 SGHKS, CDR2 YYEKEE (reference sequence). V dropped 1 base and J dropped 3 bases, with 8 bases sitting between them. The CDR3 length is 13 residues. CDR3 sequence: CASSLRTDYEQYF. The CDR3 coding sequence is TGTGCCAGCAGCTTGAGGACTGACTACGAGCAGTACTTC.